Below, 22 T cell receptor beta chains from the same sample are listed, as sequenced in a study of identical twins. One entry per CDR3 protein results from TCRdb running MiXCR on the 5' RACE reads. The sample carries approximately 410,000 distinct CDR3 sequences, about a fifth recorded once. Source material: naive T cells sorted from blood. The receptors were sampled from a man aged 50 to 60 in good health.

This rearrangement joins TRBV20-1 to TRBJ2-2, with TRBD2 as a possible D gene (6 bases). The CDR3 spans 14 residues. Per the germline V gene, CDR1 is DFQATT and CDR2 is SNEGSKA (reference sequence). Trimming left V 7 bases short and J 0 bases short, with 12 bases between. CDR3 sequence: CSGRDFANTGELFF. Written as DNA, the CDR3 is TGCAGTGGGAGGGACTTCGCGAACACCGGGGAGCTGTTTTTT.

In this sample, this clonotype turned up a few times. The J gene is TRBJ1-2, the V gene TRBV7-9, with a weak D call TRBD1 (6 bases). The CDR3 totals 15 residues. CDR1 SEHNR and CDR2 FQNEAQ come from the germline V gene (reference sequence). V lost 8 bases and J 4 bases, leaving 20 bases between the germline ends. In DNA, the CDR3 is TGTGCCAGCCAAACCACCTCGGACAGAGCCTATGGCTACACCTTC. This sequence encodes CASQTTSDRAYGYTF.

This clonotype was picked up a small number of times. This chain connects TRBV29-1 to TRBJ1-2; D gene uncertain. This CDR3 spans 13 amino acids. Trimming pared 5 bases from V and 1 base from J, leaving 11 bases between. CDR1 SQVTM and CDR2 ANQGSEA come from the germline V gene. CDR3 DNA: TGCAGCGTTTTAGAGCGGGATAACTATGGCTACACCTTC. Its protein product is CSVLERDNYGYTF. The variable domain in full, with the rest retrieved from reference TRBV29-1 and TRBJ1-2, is SAVISQKPSRDICQRGTSLTIQCQVDSQVTMMFWYRQQPGQSLTLIATANQGSEATYESGFVIDKFPISRPNLTFSTLTVSNMSPEDSSIYLCSVLERDNYGYTFGSGTRLTVV.

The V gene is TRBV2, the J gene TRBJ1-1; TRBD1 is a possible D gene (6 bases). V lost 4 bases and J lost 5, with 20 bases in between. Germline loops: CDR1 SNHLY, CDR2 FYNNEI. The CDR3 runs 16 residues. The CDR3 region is CASSGGAGLWGTEAFF. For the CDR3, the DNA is TGTGCCAGCAGTGGGGGGGCGGGCCTGTGGGGGACTGAAGCTTTCTTT.

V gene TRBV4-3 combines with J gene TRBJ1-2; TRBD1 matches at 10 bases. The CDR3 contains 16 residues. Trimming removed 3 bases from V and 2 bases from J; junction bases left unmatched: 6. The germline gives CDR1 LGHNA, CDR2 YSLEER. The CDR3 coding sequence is TGCGCCAGCAGCCAGGCCGGGACAGGGGTCAACTATGGCTACACCTTC. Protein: CASSQAGTGVNYGYTF.

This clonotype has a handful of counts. The CDR3 DNA sequence: TGTGCCAGCAGCTTAGTGGGCCGAAAAGAGACCCAGTACTTC. This encodes CASSLVGRKETQYF. This chain links TRBV7-8 with TRBJ2-5; D is undetermined. The CDR3 runs 14 residues. Germline V gene sequence: CDR1 SGHVS, CDR2 FQNEAQ. V was shortened by 1 base and J by 3 bases, with 9 bases between the two germline ends.

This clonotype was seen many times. The CDR3 loop reads CASSSLTGIFNQPQHF. CDR3 coding DNA: TGTGCCAGCAGCTCACTAACAGGGATCTTCAATCAGCCCCAGCATTTT. This chain links TRBV7-2 with TRBJ1-5; a possible D gene is TRBD1 (6 bases). V lost 4 bases, J lost 3 bases, and 16 bases lay in between. The CDR3 extends over 16 amino acids. From germline, CDR1 is SGHTA and CDR2 FQGNSA. Supplemented by reference TRBV7-2 and TRBJ1-5, the full variable domain reads GAGVSQSPSNKVTEKGKDVELRCDPISGHTALYWYRQSLGQGLEFLIYFQGNSAPDKSGLPSDRFSAERTGGSVSTLTIQRTQQEDSAVYLCASSSLTGIFNQPQHFGDGTRLSIL.

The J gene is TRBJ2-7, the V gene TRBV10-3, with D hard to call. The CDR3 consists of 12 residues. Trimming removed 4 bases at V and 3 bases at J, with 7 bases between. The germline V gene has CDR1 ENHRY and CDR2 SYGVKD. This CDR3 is CAISVNGYEQYF. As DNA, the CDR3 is TGTGCCATCAGTGTTAACGGCTACGAGCAGTACTTC.

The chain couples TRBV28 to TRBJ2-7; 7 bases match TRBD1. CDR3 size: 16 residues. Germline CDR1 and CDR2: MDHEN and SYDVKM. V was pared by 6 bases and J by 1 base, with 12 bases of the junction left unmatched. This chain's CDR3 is CASRDFPGQTSYEQYF. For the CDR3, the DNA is TGTGCCAGCAGAGACTTTCCGGGACAGACATCCTACGAGCAGTACTTC.

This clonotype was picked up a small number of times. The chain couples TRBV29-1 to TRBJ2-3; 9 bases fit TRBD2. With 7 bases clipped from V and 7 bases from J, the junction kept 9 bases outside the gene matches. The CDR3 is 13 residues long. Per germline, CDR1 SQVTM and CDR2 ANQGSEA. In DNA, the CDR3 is TGCAGCGCGAGCGGGAGGTCCGGGAATACGCAGTATTTT. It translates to CSASGRSGNTQYF.

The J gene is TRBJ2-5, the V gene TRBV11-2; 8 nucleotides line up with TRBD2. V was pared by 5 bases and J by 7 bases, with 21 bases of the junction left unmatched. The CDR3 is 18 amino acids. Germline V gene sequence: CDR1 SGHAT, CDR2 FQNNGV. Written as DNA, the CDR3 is TGTGCCAGCAGCCCGGGGGTGCCATTAGCGGGAAGGTGGGGGACCCAGTACTTC. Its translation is CASSPGVPLAGRWGTQYF.

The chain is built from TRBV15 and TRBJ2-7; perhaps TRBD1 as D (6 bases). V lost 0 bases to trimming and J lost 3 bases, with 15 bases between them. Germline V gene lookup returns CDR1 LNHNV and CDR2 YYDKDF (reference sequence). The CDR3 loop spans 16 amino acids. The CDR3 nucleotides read TGTGCCACCAGCAGAGATTCCAGGACAGACATCTACGAGCAGTACTTC. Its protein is CATSRDSRTDIYEQYF.

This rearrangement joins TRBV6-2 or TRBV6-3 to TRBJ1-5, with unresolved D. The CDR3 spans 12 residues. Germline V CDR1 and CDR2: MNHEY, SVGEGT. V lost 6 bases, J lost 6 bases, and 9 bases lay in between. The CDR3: CASSQTGQPQHF. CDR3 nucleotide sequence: TGTGCCAGCAGCCAAACGGGTCAGCCCCAGCATTTT.

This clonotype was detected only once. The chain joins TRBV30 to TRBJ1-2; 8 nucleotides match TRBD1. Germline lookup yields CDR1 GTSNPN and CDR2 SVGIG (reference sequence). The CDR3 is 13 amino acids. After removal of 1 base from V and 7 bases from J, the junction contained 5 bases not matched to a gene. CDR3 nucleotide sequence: TGTGCCTGGAGTGCCGGACAGGGAGGTGGCTACACCTTC. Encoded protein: CAWSAGQGGGYTF.

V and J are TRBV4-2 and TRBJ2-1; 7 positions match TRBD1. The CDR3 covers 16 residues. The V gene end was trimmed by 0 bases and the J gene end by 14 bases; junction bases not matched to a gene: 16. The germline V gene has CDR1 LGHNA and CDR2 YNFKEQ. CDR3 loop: CASSQEEQGYPTVEFF. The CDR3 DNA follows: TGTGCCAGCAGCCAAGAGGAACAGGGGTATCCGACTGTGGAGTTCTTC.

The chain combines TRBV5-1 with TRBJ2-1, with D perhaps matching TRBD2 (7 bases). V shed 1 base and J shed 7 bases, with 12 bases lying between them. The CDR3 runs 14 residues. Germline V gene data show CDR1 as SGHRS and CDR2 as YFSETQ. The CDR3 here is CASSLRGAENEQFF. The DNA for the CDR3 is TGCGCCAGCAGCTTGCGGGGGGCCGAAAATGAGCAGTTCTTC.

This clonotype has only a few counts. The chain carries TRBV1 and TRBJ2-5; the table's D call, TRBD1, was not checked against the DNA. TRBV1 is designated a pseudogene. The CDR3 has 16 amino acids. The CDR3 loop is CTSSHLAGRKQETQYF. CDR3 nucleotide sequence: TGCACCAGCAGCCATTTGGCGGGGCGGAAACAAGAGACCCAGTACTTC.

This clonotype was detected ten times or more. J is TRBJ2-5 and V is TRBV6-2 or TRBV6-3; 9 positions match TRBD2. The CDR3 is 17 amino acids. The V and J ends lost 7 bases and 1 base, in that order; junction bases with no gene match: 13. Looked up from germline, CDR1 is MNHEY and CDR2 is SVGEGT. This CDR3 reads CASTRPGTSRAQETQYF. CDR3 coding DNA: TGTGCCAGCACCAGACCCGGGACTAGCCGGGCCCAAGAGACCCAGTACTTC.

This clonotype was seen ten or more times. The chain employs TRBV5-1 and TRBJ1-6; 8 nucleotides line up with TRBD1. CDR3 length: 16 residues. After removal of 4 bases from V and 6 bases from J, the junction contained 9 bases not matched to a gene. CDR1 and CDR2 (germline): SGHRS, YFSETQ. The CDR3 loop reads CASSENNRGINSPLHF. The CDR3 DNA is TGCGCCAGCAGCGAAAACAACAGGGGGATTAATTCACCCCTCCACTTT.

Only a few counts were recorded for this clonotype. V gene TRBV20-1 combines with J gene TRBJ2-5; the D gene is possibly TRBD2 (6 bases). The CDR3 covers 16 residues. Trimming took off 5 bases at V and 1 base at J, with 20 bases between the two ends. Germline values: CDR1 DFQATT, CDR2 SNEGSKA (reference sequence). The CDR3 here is CSALLAAHTLQETQYF. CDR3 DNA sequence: TGCAGTGCTCTTTTAGCGGCGCATACTCTCCAAGAGACCCAGTACTTC.

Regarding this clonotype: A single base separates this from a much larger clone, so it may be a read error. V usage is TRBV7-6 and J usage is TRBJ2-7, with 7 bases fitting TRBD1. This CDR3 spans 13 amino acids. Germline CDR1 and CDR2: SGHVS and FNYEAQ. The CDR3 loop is CVSSLVQGDEQYF. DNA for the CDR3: TGTGTCAGCAGCTTAGTTCAGGGGGACGAGCAGTACTTC.

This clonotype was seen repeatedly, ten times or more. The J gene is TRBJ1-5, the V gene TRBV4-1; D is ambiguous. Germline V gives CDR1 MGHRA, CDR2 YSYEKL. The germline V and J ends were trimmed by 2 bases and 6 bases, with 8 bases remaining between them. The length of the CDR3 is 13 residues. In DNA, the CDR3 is TGCGCCAGCAGCCAACAAACGATTCAGCCCCAGCATTTT. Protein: CASSQQTIQPQHF.